The 18 T cell receptor beta chains given below trace back to one sample, sequenced in a study of graft-versus-host responses after intestinal transplantation. Generated by immunoSEQ multiplex PCR, the TCRdb table keeps only in-frame clones and is missing some. The sample holds 65,000 to 90,000 clones, approximately 90% seen once. Antigens for these TCRs are unknown. Sequencing was performed on unstimulated CD8+ T cells sorted from spleen or lymph node cells, taken before transplant. The receptors stem from a human donor who was the organ donor for an intestinal transplant.

This chain joins TRBV2 and TRBJ2-2, with D possibly being TRBD1 (6 bases). The CDR3 is 16 amino acids. Germline CDR1 SNHLY, CDR2 FYNNEI. V shed 6 bases and J shed 2 bases, with 16 bases lying between them. The DNA for the CDR3 is TGTGCCAGCAGGGGGTCTGGGGGCCCTAACACCGGGGAGCTGTTTTTT. Protein sequence: CASRGSGGPNTGELFF.

J is TRBJ2-3 and V is TRBV9, with 7 bases that match TRBD2. Germline CDR1 reads SGDLS; CDR2 reads YYNGEE. This CDR3 has 15 amino acids. The ends lost 0 bases at V and 1 base at J; junction bases unmatched: 2. The CDR3 nucleotides read TGTGCCAGCAGCGTAGAAGGGAGGGGCACAGATACGCAGTATTTT. Amino acid sequence: CASSVEGRGTDTQYF.

The chain uses TRBV4-3 and TRBJ2-3, with D possibly TRBD2 on 7 matching bases. CDR1 and CDR2 (germline): LGHNA, YSLEER. V shed 5 bases and J shed 8 bases, with 17 bases lying between them. This CDR3 is 14 amino acids long. CDR3 loop: CASSYGLGGGTQYF. CDR3 sequence (DNA): TGCGCCAGCAGCTACGGACTAGGAGGGGGTACGCAGTATTTT.

The count of this clone is one. V and J are TRBV10-3 and TRBJ2-7; TRBD1 might be the D (6 bases). Germline CDR1 is ENHRY and CDR2 is SYGVKD. This CDR3 is built from 14 residues. V was cut by 6 bases and J by 3 bases, with 15 bases left in between. The CDR3 nucleotides read TGTGCCATCAGCCGTGGCAGGGGATACTACGAGCAGTACTTC. This sequence encodes CAISRGRGYYEQYF.

The rearrangement joins TRBV7-9 to TRBJ2-7; D is possibly TRBD1 (6 bases). V lost 1 base and J 3 bases, leaving 19 bases between the germline ends. CDR3 length equals 17 residues. Germline assignment: CDR1 SEHNR and CDR2 FQNEAQ (reference sequence). CDR3 sequence reads: CASSLEGQGMSIYEQYF. In DNA, the CDR3 is TGTGCCAGCAGCTTAGAGGGGCAGGGGATGTCTATCTACGAGCAGTACTTC.

The CDR3 DNA is TGTGCCAGCAGCTTGGCTACCGAGCAGTACTTC. Protein: CASSLATEQYF. The chain employs TRBV5-6 and TRBJ2-7; D gene unclear. V lost 0 bases and J 6 bases, leaving 4 bases between the germline ends. CDR3 length equals 11 residues. The germline CDR1 and CDR2 sequences are SGHDT and YYEEEE.

The gene calls are TRBV27 and TRBJ2-3; 11 nucleotides line up with TRBD2. V lost 6 bases and J lost 1; bases outside the gene matches: 0. Germline V gives CDR1 MNHEY, CDR2 SMNVEV (reference sequence). CDR3 length: 14 residues. The CDR3 DNA is TGTGCCAGCAGACTAGCGGGGGGCACAGATACGCAGTATTTT. Amino acids: CASRLAGGTDTQYF.

The chain employs TRBV7-9 and TRBJ2-1, with D tentatively TRBD2 (5 bases). With 4 bases removed from V and 7 bases from J, the gap between germline ends came to 23 bases. The germline gives CDR1 SEHNR, CDR2 FQNEAQ (reference sequence). This CDR3 has 17 amino acids. This CDR3 reads CASSSPVASLGRNEQFF. CDR3 DNA: TGTGCCAGCAGCTCCCCGGTTGCTAGCCTAGGTAGGAATGAGCAGTTCTTC.

This chain links TRBV4-2 with TRBJ2-7, with D possibly matching TRBD1 (5 bases). Germline CDR1 is LGHNA and CDR2 is YNFKEQ. V was shortened by 5 bases and J by 6 bases, with 14 bases between the two germline ends. The CDR3 runs to 13 residues. The CDR3 is CASSKGRGVEQYF. The DNA of the CDR3 is TGTGCCAGCAGCAAGGGAAGGGGTGTCGAGCAGTACTTC.

The chain carries TRBV6-1 and TRBJ2-1; 9 nucleotides match TRBD1. V lost 4 bases, J lost 5 bases, and 6 bases stayed unmatched. The germline gives CDR1 MNHNS, CDR2 SASEGT. The CDR3 contains 15 residues. CDR3 amino acids: CASSAPGQGHNEQFF. The CDR3 bases are TGTGCCAGCAGTGCTCCGGGACAGGGCCACAATGAGCAGTTCTTC.

The J gene is TRBJ2-5, the V gene TRBV5-6; 7 bases map to TRBD2. Per the germline V gene, CDR1 is SGHDT and CDR2 is YYEEEE. V lost 4 bases, J lost 5 bases, and 11 bases stayed unmatched. This CDR3 contains 15 residues. CDR3 region: CASSPSGGGLETQYF. CDR3 DNA sequence: TGTGCCAGCAGCCCAAGTGGGGGGGGATTGGAGACCCAGTACTTC.

CDR3 sequence: CASSYSRTYEQYF. The CDR3 coding sequence is TGTGCCAGCAGTTACTCGAGGACCTACGAGCAGTACTTC. The chain joins TRBV6-6 to TRBJ2-7, with no clear D. Germline CDR1 is MNHNY and CDR2 is SVGAGI (reference sequence). The V gene lost 0 bases and the J gene lost 2 bases, with 5 bases spanning the gap. The CDR3 extends over 13 amino acids.

The genes are TRBV28 and TRBJ2-5; possibly TRBD1 for D (5 bases). CDR1 and CDR2 from the germline V gene are MDHEN and SYDVKM. V dropped 6 bases and J dropped 7 bases, with 9 bases sitting between them. The CDR3 has 11 amino acids. CDR3 amino acids: CASSRVGTQYF. The CDR3 DNA reads TGTGCCAGCAGCAGGGTAGGGACCCAGTACTTC.

The chain carries TRBV10-3 and TRBJ1-5; D is unresolved. CDR3 length equals 14 residues. In germline, CDR1 is ENHRY, CDR2 SYGVKD. With 3 bases removed from V and 5 bases from J, the gap between germline ends came to 11 bases. The CDR3 region is CAISDASSDQPQHF. The CDR3 DNA reads TGTGCCATCAGTGATGCCAGCAGCGATCAGCCCCAGCATTTT.

The chain couples TRBV7-3 to TRBJ2-5; perhaps TRBD2 as D (6 bases). Germline V CDR1 and CDR2: SGHTA, FQGTGA. V lost 2 bases, J lost 4 bases, and 8 bases lay in between. CDR3 length: 13 residues. In nucleotides, the CDR3 is TGTGCCAGCAGCTTACTAGCGACAGAGACCCAGTACTTC. It is translated as CASSLLATETQYF.

This chain uses TRBV9 with TRBJ1-2; D call uncertain. The CDR3 length is 14 residues. Deletions cut 0 bases from V and 0 bases from J, with 6 bases between. In germline, CDR1 is SGDLS, CDR2 YYNGEE. The CDR3 protein is CASSVGGTNYGYTF. CDR3 nucleotides: TGTGCCAGCAGCGTAGGAGGGACTAACTATGGCTACACCTTC.

This clone was observed once. The V and J genes are TRBV9 and TRBJ1-2, with 8 bases fitting TRBD1. CDR1 and CDR2 (germline): SGDLS, YYNGEE. The CDR3 has 14 residues. J gave up 5 bases and V 1 base, and 4 bases lay outside the gene matches. CDR3 DNA: TGTGCCAGCAGCGTACAGGGGGCGGCGTATGGCTACACCTTC. Amino acids: CASSVQGAAYGYTF.

The rearrangement uses TRBV9 and TRBJ2-3; D gene unclear. CDR1 is SGDLS, CDR2 YYNGEE, per germline. V was pared by 0 bases and J by 1 base, with 3 bases between. This CDR3 region has 13 residues. CDR3 loop: CASSVVGTDTQYF. CDR3 DNA sequence: TGTGCCAGCAGCGTAGTCGGCACAGATACGCAGTATTTT. Based on the CDR3 plus reference TRBV9 and TRBJ2-3, the full variable domain is DSGVTQTPKHLITATGQRVTLRCSPRSGDLSVYWYQQSLDQGLQFLIQYYNGEERAKGNILERFSAQQFPDLHSELNLSSLELGDSALYFCASSVVGTDTQYFGPGTRLTVL.